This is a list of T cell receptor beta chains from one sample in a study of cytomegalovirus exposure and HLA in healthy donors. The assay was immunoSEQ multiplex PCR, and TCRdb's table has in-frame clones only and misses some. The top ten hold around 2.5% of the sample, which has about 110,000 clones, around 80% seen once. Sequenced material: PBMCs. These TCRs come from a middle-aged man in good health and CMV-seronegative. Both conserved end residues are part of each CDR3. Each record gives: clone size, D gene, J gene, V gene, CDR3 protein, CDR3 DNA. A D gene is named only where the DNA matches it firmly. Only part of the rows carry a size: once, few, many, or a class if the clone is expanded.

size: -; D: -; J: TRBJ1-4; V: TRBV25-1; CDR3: CASSERGEGRTNEKLFF; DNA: TGTGCCAGCAGTGAGCGGGGGGAAGGGAGAACTAATGAAAAACTGTTTTTT
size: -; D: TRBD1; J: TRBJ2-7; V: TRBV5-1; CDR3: CASSGQGQGRYEQYF; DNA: TGCGCCAGCAGCGGCCAGGGACAGGGGCGGTACGAGCAGTACTTC
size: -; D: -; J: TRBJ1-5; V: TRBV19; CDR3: CASSLAGWQPQHF; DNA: TGTGCCAGTAGCCTCGCAGGGTGGCAGCCCCAGCATTTT
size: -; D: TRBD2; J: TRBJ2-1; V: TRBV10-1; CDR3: CASSVTSGPTNYNEQFF; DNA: TGCGCCAGCAGTGTAACTAGCGGGCCCACTAACTACAATGAGCAGTTCTTC
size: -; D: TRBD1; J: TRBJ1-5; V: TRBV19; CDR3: CASSLRGVNQPQHF; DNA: TGTGCCAGTTCCCTCAGGGGGGTGAATCAGCCCCAGCATTTT
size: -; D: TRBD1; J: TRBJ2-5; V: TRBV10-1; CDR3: CASSQGGAETQYF; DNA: TGCGCCAGCAGCCAAGGGGGCGCGGAGACCCAGTACTTC
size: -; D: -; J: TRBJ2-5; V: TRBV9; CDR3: CASSVQGGGVGETQYF; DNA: TGTGCCAGCAGCGTCCAAGGGGGCGGGGTGGGCGAGACCCAGTACTTC
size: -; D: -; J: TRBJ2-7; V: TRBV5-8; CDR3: CASSARGPSSYEQYF; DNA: TGTGCCAGCAGCGCCCGAGGCCCATCCTCCTACGAGCAGTACTTC
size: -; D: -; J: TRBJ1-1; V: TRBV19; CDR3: CASSIKGPNTEAFF; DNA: TGTGCCAGTAGTATCAAGGGGCCGAACACTGAAGCTTTCTTT
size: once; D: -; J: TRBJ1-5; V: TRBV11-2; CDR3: CASSLGAGAQPQHF; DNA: TGTGCCAGCAGCTTAGGGGCAGGGGCTCAGCCCCAGCATTTT
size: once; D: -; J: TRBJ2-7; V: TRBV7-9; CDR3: CASSLAFGYEQYF; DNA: TGTGCCAGCAGCTTAGCGTTCGGGTACGAGCAGTACTTC
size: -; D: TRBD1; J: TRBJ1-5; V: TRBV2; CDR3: CASSLAVLGGDQPQHF; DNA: TGTGCCAGCAGTCTTGCGGTCCTAGGGGGCGATCAGCCCCAGCATTTT
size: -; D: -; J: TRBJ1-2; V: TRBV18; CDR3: CASRDNYYGYTF; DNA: TGTGCCAGCCGGGACAATTACTATGGCTACACCTTC
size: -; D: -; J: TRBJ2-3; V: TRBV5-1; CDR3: CASSLAPGTDTQYF; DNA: TGCGCCAGCAGCTTGGCCCCAGGAACAGATACGCAGTATTTT
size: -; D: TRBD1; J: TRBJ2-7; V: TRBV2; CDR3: CASSGQGLYEQYF; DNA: TGTGCCAGCAGTGGACAGGGATTATACGAGCAGTACTTC
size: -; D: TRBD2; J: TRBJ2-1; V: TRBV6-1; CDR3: CASAALAGGRGEQFF; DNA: TGTGCCAGCGCTGCCCTAGCGGGGGGCCGGGGTGAGCAGTTCTTC
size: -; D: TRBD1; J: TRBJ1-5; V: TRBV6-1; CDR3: CASSGHRGAASNQPQHF; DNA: TGTGCCAGCAGTGGGCACAGGGGAGCCGCTAGCAATCAGCCCCAGCATTTT
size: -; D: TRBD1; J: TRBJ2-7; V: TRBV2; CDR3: CASSAQGYEQYF; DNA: TGTGCCAGCAGTGCACAGGGGTACGAGCAGTACTTC
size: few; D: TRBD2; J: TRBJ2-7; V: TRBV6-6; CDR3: CASRTGTSGGNEQYF; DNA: TGTGCCAGCAGAACTGGGACTAGCGGGGGGAACGAGCAGTACTTC
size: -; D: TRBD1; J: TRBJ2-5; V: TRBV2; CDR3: CASSRQGARTETQYF; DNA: TGTGCCAGCAGCAGACAGGGGGCGAGGACGGAGACCCAGTACTTC
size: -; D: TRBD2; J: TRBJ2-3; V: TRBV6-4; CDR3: CASSEGSGADTQYF; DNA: TGTGCCAGCAGTGAGGGAAGCGGGGCAGATACGCAGTATTTT
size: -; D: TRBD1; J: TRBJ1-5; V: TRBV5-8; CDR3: CASSAGQGLSNQPQHF; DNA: TGTGCCAGCAGCGCCGGACAGGGGCTGAGCAATCAGCCCCAGCATTTT
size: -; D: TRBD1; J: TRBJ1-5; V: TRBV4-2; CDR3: CASSQDGTAFQPQHF; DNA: TGTGCCAGCAGCCAAGATGGGACAGCCTTCCAGCCCCAGCATTTT
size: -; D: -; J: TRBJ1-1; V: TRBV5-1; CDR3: CASSPGQSMNTEAFF; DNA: TGCGCCAGCAGCCCCGGACAGTCCATGAACACTGAAGCTTTCTTT
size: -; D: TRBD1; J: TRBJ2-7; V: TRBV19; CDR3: CASSIGAGGSYEQYF; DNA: TGTGCCAGTAGTATAGGGGCAGGGGGTTCCTACGAGCAGTACTTC
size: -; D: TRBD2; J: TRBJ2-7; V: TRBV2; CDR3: CASSYTSAQEQYF; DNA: TGTGCCAGCAGTTACACTAGCGCTCAAGAGCAGTACTTC
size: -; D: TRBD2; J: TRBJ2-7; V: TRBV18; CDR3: CASSTSGGSSYEQYF; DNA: TGTGCCAGCTCTACTAGCGGGGGGAGCTCCTACGAGCAGTACTTC
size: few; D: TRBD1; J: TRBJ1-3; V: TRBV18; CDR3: CASSPADRGGNTIYF; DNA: TGTGCCAGCTCACCAGCGGACAGGGGAGGAAACACCATATATTTT
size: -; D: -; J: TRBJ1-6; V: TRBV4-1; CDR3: CASSRLYRQSSYNSPLHF; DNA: TGCGCCAGCAGCCGCCTCTACAGGCAAAGCTCCTATAATTCACCCCTCCACTTT
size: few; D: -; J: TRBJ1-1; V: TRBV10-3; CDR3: CAISEGDTEAFF; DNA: TGTGCCATCAGTGAAGGGGACACTGAAGCTTTCTTT
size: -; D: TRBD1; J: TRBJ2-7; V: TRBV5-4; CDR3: CASKKGGHYEQYF; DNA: TGTGCCAGCAAGAAAGGGGGCCACTACGAGCAGTACTTC
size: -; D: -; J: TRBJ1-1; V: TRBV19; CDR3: CASSSQYSTEAFF; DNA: TGTGCCAGTAGTTCCCAATACAGCACTGAAGCTTTCTTT
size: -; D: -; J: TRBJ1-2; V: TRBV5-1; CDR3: CASSLSTGGYTF; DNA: TGCGCCAGCAGCTTGTCCACGGGTGGCTACACCTTC
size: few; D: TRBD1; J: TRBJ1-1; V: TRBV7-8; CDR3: CASSLASGGNTEAFF; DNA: TGTGCCAGCAGCTTAGCGTCAGGGGGGAACACTGAAGCTTTCTTT
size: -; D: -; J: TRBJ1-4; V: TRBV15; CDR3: CATSRGAKWEKLFF; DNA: TGTGCCACCAGCAGAGGAGCGAAATGGGAAAAACTGTTTTTT
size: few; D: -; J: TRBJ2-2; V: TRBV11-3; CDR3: CASSLGGGSGRGTGELFF; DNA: TGTGCCAGCAGCTTAGGAGGCGGCTCCGGTCGCGGCACCGGGGAGCTGTTTTTT
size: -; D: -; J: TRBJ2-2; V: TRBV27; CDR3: CASRRGQNTGELFF; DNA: TGTGCCAGTCGGAGGGGGCAGAACACCGGGGAGCTGTTTTTT
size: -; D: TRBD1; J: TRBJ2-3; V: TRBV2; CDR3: CASNRPGQGSADTQYF; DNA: TGTGCCAGCAATAGACCGGGACAGGGGTCGGCAGATACGCAGTATTTT
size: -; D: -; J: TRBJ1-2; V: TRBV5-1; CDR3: CASSLELTDTIYGYTF; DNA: TGCGCCAGCAGCTTGGAGTTGACCGACACCATTTATGGCTACACCTTC
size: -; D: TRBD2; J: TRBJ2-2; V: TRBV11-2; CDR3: CASSKLAGVNTGELFF; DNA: TGTGCCAGCAGCAAACTAGCGGGGGTGAACACCGGGGAGCTGTTTTTT